What follows are 30 T cell receptor beta chains derived from one specimen sequenced in a study of vaccination and CD4 T cells after COVID-19. What these receptors recognize is not known. Treatment: approximately 11-day PBMC culture with coronavirus spike peptide pools or control peptides (ViraFEST assay). An Oncomine TCR Beta short-read assay was used to sequence the DNA from cultured CD4+ T cells. TCRdb redid the calling of the PCR reads with MiXCR, one entry per CDR3 protein. The data hold 9,000 to 13,000 distinct CDR3 sequences, with 45% to 60% observed a single time. The sample consisted of CD4+ T cells from blood, cultured in vitro. The receptors here all came from a human donor who had recovered from COVID-19.

This clonotype was counted a few times. This chain connects TRBV6-1 to TRBJ2-1; TRBD2 is a possible D gene (6 bases). Per germline, CDR1 MNHNS and CDR2 SASEGT. Trimming took off 7 bases at V and 9 bases at J, with 19 bases between the two ends. This CDR3 region has 14 residues. In DNA, the CDR3 is TGTGCCAGCACCCCGACTGGGGGGTTTGGTGAGCAGTTCTTC. The encoded protein is CASTPTGGFGEQFF.

The chain has TRBV7-8 and TRBJ2-3, with D hard to call. V lost 1 base and J lost 0, with 8 bases in between. There are 15 residues in the CDR3. Per germline, CDR1 SGHVS and CDR2 FQNEAQ. Written as DNA, the CDR3 is TGTGCCAGCAGCTTAGGCCAGCGCAGCACAGATACGCAGTATTTT. It encodes CASSLGQRSTDTQYF.

The chain recombines TRBV11-2 with TRBJ2-1; 9 nucleotides match TRBD2. This CDR3 has 15 residues. Germline lookup yields CDR1 SGHAT and CDR2 FQNNGV. Germline trimming cut 11 bases from V and 9 bases from J; bases unmatched to any gene: 17. The chain's CDR3 is CAAHWRRGGIGEQFF. In nucleotides, the CDR3 is TGTGCCGCCCACTGGAGGCGGGGGGGCATAGGTGAGCAGTTCTTC.

The CDR3 DNA sequence: TGCGCCAGCAGTGAACAGGTAGTCTATGGCTACACCTTC. Amino acid sequence: CASSEQVVYGYTF. The rearrangement links TRBV10-2 to TRBJ1-2, with D perhaps matching TRBD1 (5 bases). Per the germline V gene, CDR1 is WSHSY and CDR2 is SAAADI. The CDR3 runs to 13 residues. Trimming stripped 3 bases from V and 4 bases from J, with 9 bases between.

The genes are TRBV7-2 and TRBJ2-5, with D tentatively TRBD2 (6 bases). Germline CDR1 and CDR2: SGHTA and FQGNSA. The CDR3 extends over 15 amino acids. V was clipped by 2 bases and J by 5 bases, with 15 bases between them. CDR3 sequence reads: CASSLNGFGGETQYF. In DNA, the CDR3 is TGTGCCAGCAGCTTAAATGGTTTTGGGGGGGAGACCCAGTACTTC.

This chain joins TRBV20-1 and TRBJ1-1, with unresolved D. Germline V CDR1 and CDR2: DFQATT, SNEGSKA (reference sequence). The CDR3 covers 14 residues. Trimming cost V 6 bases and J 1 base, with 15 bases left between them. The CDR3 is CSALTTTSNTEAFF. CDR3 DNA sequence: TGCAGTGCCCTCACTACAACCTCGAACACTGAAGCTTTCTTT.

The chain uses TRBV19 and TRBJ1-6, with 7 bases that match TRBD1. The V and J ends lost 4 bases and 2 bases, in that order; junction bases with no gene match: 8. There are 17 residues in the CDR3. The V gene's germline CDR1 is LNHDA and CDR2 SQIVND (reference sequence). DNA for the CDR3: TGTGCCAGTAGTACTGTCCCGGGACAGACCTATAATTCACCCCTCCACTTT. Translating it yields CASSTVPGQTYNSPLHF.

The V and J genes are TRBV23-1 and TRBJ2-1, with D perhaps matching TRBD1 or TRBD2 (5 bases each). TRBV23-1 is assigned to the ORF class and has an uncertain function. V lost 7 bases and J lost 6, with 16 bases in between. The CDR3 spans 14 residues. CDR3 region: CASTNWGPGNEQFF. The CDR3 DNA follows: TGCGCCAGCACAAACTGGGGACCCGGCAATGAGCAGTTCTTC.

The rearrangement uses TRBV30 and TRBJ2-5; TRBD2 matches at 8 bases. V lost 6 bases, J lost 0 bases, and 3 bases stayed unmatched. Germline V CDR1 and CDR2: GTSNPN, SVGIG (reference sequence). This CDR3 spans 13 amino acids. CDR3 nucleotide sequence: TGTGCCTGTGAGCGGGGGTACCAAGAGACCCAGTACTTC. It specifies CACERGYQETQYF.

The chain employs TRBV5-1 and TRBJ1-2, with 9 bases fitting TRBD1. The CDR3 is made up of 13 amino acids. The J segment lost 6 bases and the V segment lost 4 bases, leaving 4 bases of the junction unmatched. The V gene's germline CDR1 is SGHRS and CDR2 YFSETQ. CDR3 bases: TGCGCCAGCAGCCAGGGACAGGGACATGGCTACACCTTC. Translated, it gives CASSQGQGHGYTF.

This clonotype has only a few counts. CDR3 residues: CASRPDISYGVEYF. CDR3 in DNA: TGTGCCAGTAGACCGGACATCTCCTATGGGGTGGAGTACTTC. V gene TRBV19 combines with J gene TRBJ2-5; perhaps TRBD1 as D (5 bases). Looked up from germline, CDR1 is LNHDA and CDR2 is SQIVND (reference sequence). The CDR3 has 14 amino acids. V lost 6 bases and J lost 12, with 23 bases in between.

This clonotype came up once. This chain links TRBV11-1 with TRBJ1-6; D is unresolved. Germline CDR1 and CDR2: SGHAT and FQDESV (reference sequence). This CDR3 has 12 amino acids. V lost 8 bases to trimming and J lost 10 bases, with 12 bases between them. The CDR3 DNA is TGTGCCAGCCGGTCGGGCAAGTCACCCCTCCACTTT. This gives the protein CASRSGKSPLHF.

The chain is built from TRBV6-5 and TRBJ2-7, with D perhaps assigned TRBD1 or TRBD2 (5 bases each). The V end was cut by 4 bases, the J end by 0 bases, with 13 bases between. CDR1 and CDR2 (germline): MNHEY, SVGAGI. The CDR3 contains 15 residues. The CDR3 region has the DNA TGTGCCAGCAGTTTCGGGGCGACGAGCTCCTACGAGCAGTACTTC. Translation gives CASSFGATSSYEQYF.

V gene TRBV20-1 combines with J gene TRBJ2-3, with 8 bases aligning to TRBD1. The germline V gene encodes CDR1 DFQATT and CDR2 SNEGSKA (reference sequence). The CDR3 length is 13 residues. CDR3 bases: TGCGCCCAAACAGGGGGAGGCACAGATACGCAGTATTTT. Translated: CAQTGGGTDTQYF.

The chain has TRBV10-1 and TRBJ1-1; D unresolved. V was cut by 4 bases and J by 9 bases, with 9 bases left in between. Germline CDR1 WNHNN, CDR2 SYGVQD (reference sequence). This CDR3 comprises 11 residues. CDR3 region: CASSAGFQAFF. CDR3 DNA: TGCGCCAGCAGTGCGGGCTTCCAAGCTTTCTTT.

This clonotype was seen a few times. The chain recombines TRBV6-1 with TRBJ1-2; TRBD1 matches at 8 bases. This CDR3 has 16 residues. Germline CDR1 and CDR2: MNHNS and SASEGT. With V trimmed by 6 bases and J by 4 bases, 13 bases remained unmatched. The DNA of the CDR3 is TGTGCCAGCAGCCCCTCAGGGGGCGGCGGAGTCTATGGCTACACCTTC. This translates into CASSPSGGGGVYGYTF.

The genes are TRBV19 and TRBJ1-5; tentatively, D is TRBD1 (5 bases). Per germline, CDR1 LNHDA and CDR2 SQIVND (reference sequence). This CDR3 comprises 14 residues. V was pared by 7 bases and J by 1 base, with 11 bases between. CDR3 region: CASILQGSNQPQHF. The CDR3 DNA is TGTGCCAGTATCCTGCAGGGAAGCAATCAGCCCCAGCATTTT.

This clonotype was seen a handful of times. This chain uses TRBV4-1 with TRBJ1-3; possible D gene TRBD1, 6 bases. The germline gives CDR1 MGHRA, CDR2 YSYEKL. V gave up 1 base and J gave up 0 bases, with 13 bases separating them. This CDR3 contains 17 residues. DNA for the CDR3: TGCGCCAGCAGCCAAGGGGTGACAGGAAGCTCTGGAAACACCATATATTTT. This codes for CASSQGVTGSSGNTIYF.

This rearrangement joins TRBV4-3 to TRBJ1-2; TRBD1 matches at 9 bases. The germline CDR1 and CDR2 sequences are LGHNA and YSLEER. This CDR3 spans 13 amino acids. V was clipped by 0 bases and J by 8 bases; unmatched bases: 1. CDR3 sequence: CASSQETGGGYTF. The CDR3 nucleotides are TGCGCCAGCAGCCAAGAAACAGGGGGCGGCTACACCTTC.

The chain joins TRBV6-5 to TRBJ1-1; TRBD1 is a possible D gene (6 bases). Germline CDR1 reads MNHEY; CDR2 reads SVGAGI. Trimming took off 2 bases at V and 2 bases at J, with 9 bases between the two ends. The CDR3 has 14 residues. The CDR3 nucleotides read TGTGCCAGCAGTTACCTACAGGGCAACACTGAAGCTTTCTTT. It codes for CASSYLQGNTEAFF.

The table lists this clonotype with a few counts. The V call is TRBV20-1, the J call TRBJ1-1; tentative D call: TRBD1 (5 bases). V was clipped by 3 bases and J by 1 base, with 12 bases between them. Germline loops: CDR1 DFQATT, CDR2 SNEGSKA (reference sequence). This CDR3 spans 14 amino acids. The CDR3 DNA reads as TGCAGTGCTAGCTGGGACCGGGGGAACACTGAAGCTTTCTTT. Its translation is CSASWDRGNTEAFF.

This sequence joins TRBV24-1 and TRBJ2-1; tentatively, D is TRBD1 (6 bases). This CDR3 comprises 13 residues. The germline CDR1 and CDR2 sequences are KGHDR and SFDVKD. The V end lost 5 bases, the J end lost 8 bases, and 12 bases lay between the germline ends. The chain's CDR3 is CATSGERGYEQFF. The CDR3 bases are TGTGCCACCAGTGGGGAGAGGGGGTATGAGCAGTTCTTC.

The chain employs TRBV27 and TRBJ2-7; tentatively, D is TRBD1 (6 bases). Trimming pared 9 bases from V and 0 bases from J, leaving 18 bases between. The CDR3 consists of 15 residues. The germline gives CDR1 MNHEY, CDR2 SMNVEV (reference sequence). The CDR3 loop is CASQQGTVGSYEQYF. DNA for the CDR3: TGTGCCAGTCAACAGGGTACCGTCGGCTCCTACGAGCAGTACTTC.

This clonotype was detected only a few times. The rearrangement joins TRBV20-1 to TRBJ2-1, with TRBD1 matching 7 bases. From germline, CDR1 is DFQATT and CDR2 SNEGSKA (reference sequence). The CDR3 extends over 13 amino acids. CDR3 sequence: CSLTGRSYNEQFF. Written as DNA, the CDR3 is TGCAGCTTGACAGGGCGGTCCTACAATGAGCAGTTCTTC.

This clonotype ranks as hyperexpanded (1% or more). The chain links TRBV6-1 to TRBJ1-5; D is unresolved. V was shortened by 6 bases and J by 1 base, with 16 bases between the two germline ends. Per the germline V gene, CDR1 is MNHNS and CDR2 is SASEGT. The CDR3 has 16 amino acids. The CDR3: CASRSAGVGSNQPQHF. The CDR3 DNA reads TGTGCCAGCAGATCCGCTGGGGTGGGGAGCAATCAGCCCCAGCATTTT.

There are a few counts of this clonotype. The J gene is TRBJ1-5, the V gene TRBV6-1, with unresolved D. Trimming pared 1 base from V and 1 base from J, leaving 14 bases between. Germline V gene lookup returns CDR1 MNHNS and CDR2 SASEGT. The CDR3 length is 17 residues. CDR3 in DNA: TGTGCCAGCAGTGAAGTCCCTATGGTGTTGAGCAATCAGCCCCAGCATTTT. Amino acid sequence: CASSEVPMVLSNQPQHF.

In this sample, this clonotype turned up a few times. The J gene is TRBJ2-5, the V gene TRBV20-1; TRBD1 is a possible D gene (5 bases). The CDR3 runs 14 residues. V was pared by 3 bases and J by 0 bases, with 11 bases between. In germline, CDR1 is DFQATT, CDR2 SNEGSKA (reference sequence). The CDR3 DNA reads TGCAGTGCTAGGGGGCGGACGAACCAAGAGACCCAGTACTTC. It codes for CSARGRTNQETQYF.

The chain is built from TRBV7-2 and TRBJ1-2; D not resolved. This CDR3 region has 14 residues. Between the trimmed V and J ends, which lost 5 bases and 6 bases, there was a span of 16 bases. Germline-derived CDR1 and CDR2 are SGHTA and FQGNSA. CDR3 bases: TGTGCCAGCAGCACCCCGGACCAAAGGAATGGCTACACCTTC. This codes for CASSTPDQRNGYTF.

This clonotype turned up a few times. This chain joins TRBV6-1 and TRBJ2-7; 8 nucleotides align to TRBD1. The germline CDR1 and CDR2 sequences are MNHNS and SASEGT. V gave up 4 bases and J gave up 4 bases; unmatched junction bases: 6. The CDR3 runs to 14 residues. CDR3 DNA: TGTGCCAGCAGTGCCGGACAGGGCACGTACGAGCAGTACTTC. Translating gives CASSAGQGTYEQYF.

This sequence joins TRBV5-4 and TRBJ2-5; 9 bases map to TRBD2. This CDR3 comprises 15 residues. Per the germline V gene, CDR1 is SGHNT and CDR2 is YYREEE (reference sequence). Unmatched junction bases numbered 5, after V lost 0 bases and J lost 5 bases. As DNA, the CDR3 is TGTGCCAGCAGCTTGGTGGCGGGGGGGCATGAGACCCAGTACTTC. Its translation: CASSLVAGGHETQYF.